The 5 T cell receptor beta chains given below trace back to one sample, sequenced in a study of blood T cell repertoires in COVID-19. Profiling relied on immunoSEQ multiplex PCR, and the TCRdb table lists in-frame clones only, not all of them. The sample holds approximately 90,000 clones; approximately 82% are singletons and the top ten take 20% to 25%. The material sequenced was peripheral blood. These TCRs come from a man aged 60 to 69 with acute or convalescent COVID-19.

This clone was seen a handful of times. This chain uses TRBV20-1 with TRBJ1-1, with TRBD1 as a possible D gene (5 bases). Germline-derived CDR1 and CDR2 are DFQATT and SNEGSKA (reference sequence). V lost 6 bases to trimming and J lost 7 bases, with 12 bases between them. The CDR3 consists of 11 residues. CDR3 in amino acids: CSARGRGEAFF. The CDR3 coding sequence is TGCAGTGCCCGGGGGAGGGGTGAAGCTTTCTTT.

This chain joins TRBV10-3 and TRBJ1-1; a possible D gene is TRBD1 (5 bases). The germline gives CDR1 ENHRY, CDR2 SYGVKD. Trimming took off 4 bases at V and 7 bases at J, with 16 bases between the two ends. The CDR3 runs to 14 residues. The CDR3 sequence: CAISGSGMEGEAFF. The CDR3 nucleotides read TGTGCCATCAGTGGTTCAGGGATGGAGGGTGAAGCTTTCTTT.

The CDR3 reads CASSLPPQVRVNGYTF. The CDR3 DNA reads TGTGCCAGCAGCTTGCCACCCCAAGTTCGGGTTAATGGCTACACCTTC. The chain recombines TRBV11-2 with TRBJ1-2; D unclear. The CDR3 has 16 residues. Germline values: CDR1 SGHAT, CDR2 FQNNGV. V dropped 3 bases and J dropped 6 bases, with 20 bases sitting between them.

The chain couples TRBV5-1 to TRBJ1-6; 8 bases agree with TRBD1. CDR1 is SGHRS and CDR2 is YFSETQ in the germline V gene. Trimming at V came to 0 bases and at J to 1 base, leaving 12 bases not matched to a gene. The CDR3 runs 20 residues. CDR3 nucleotides: TGCGCCAGCAGCTTGGCCCTGAGACAGGGGATCTTTTCCTATAATTCACCCCTCCACTTT. Translated, it gives CASSLALRQGIFSYNSPLHF.

The chain links TRBV25-1 to TRBJ1-2, with D possibly matching TRBD1 (6 bases). CDR1 and CDR2 from the germline V gene are MGHDK and SYGVNS. The CDR3 has 16 residues. Trimming removed 4 bases from V and 1 base from J, with 16 bases in between. The CDR3 sequence is CASSAVQGKFNYGYTF. DNA of the CDR3: TGTGCCAGCAGTGCGGTCCAGGGGAAATTTAACTATGGCTACACCTTC.